The 15 T cell receptor beta chains listed next were all sequenced from one sample in a study of shared clonotypes between healthy human individuals. Naivety among CD8 cells was defined by CD45RO negativity and positive CCR7 selection, thereby excluding terminally differentiated effector memory CD45RA+ cells. The method was immunoSEQ multiplex PCR; TCRdb's version includes in-frame clones alone and lacks a portion of them. The table lists about 2.2 million clones, under 95% of them singletons. The sample was naive CD8+ T cells from PBMCs. The source of these receptors is a man between 18 and 35 years old in good health. Some clones in this sample may be carry-over from other donors' samples.

This clone was counted only a few times. V and J are TRBV28 and TRBJ1-1, with a weak D call TRBD1 (5 bases). Trimming removed 6 bases at V and 7 bases at J, with 21 bases between. CDR3 length: 15 amino acids. The germline V gene encodes CDR1 MDHEN and CDR2 SYDVKM. The CDR3 region is CASSPLLGKGSEAFF. As DNA, the CDR3 is TGTGCCAGCAGCCCACTCCTAGGGAAGGGGAGTGAAGCTTTCTTT.

V gene TRBV2 combines with J gene TRBJ2-7; D unclear. Between the trimmed V and J ends, which lost 5 bases and 2 bases, there was a span of 16 bases. Germline CDR1 reads SNHLY; CDR2 reads FYNNEI. The length of the CDR3 is 15 residues. The CDR3 nucleotides read TGTGCCAGCAGTATATCCTCGGATAACACCTACGAGCAGTACTTC. It yields the protein CASSISSDNTYEQYF.

The chain employs TRBV4-1 and TRBJ2-7; 8 nucleotides match TRBD2. The junction had 12 bases not matched to a gene; V was cut back by 5 bases and J by 3 bases. Germline CDR1 and CDR2: MGHRA and YSYEKL. This CDR3 comprises 16 residues. The CDR3 reads CASSLTSGSVDYEQYF. The DNA of the CDR3 is TGCGCCAGCAGCTTGACGAGCGGGAGCGTTGACTACGAGCAGTACTTC.

V is TRBV19 and J is TRBJ2-7, with D tentatively TRBD1 or TRBD2 (6 bases each). Germline V lookup: CDR1 LNHDA, CDR2 SQIVND (reference sequence). CDR3 length: 14 amino acids. V was pared by 5 bases and J by 4 bases, with 15 bases between. The CDR3 bases are TGTGCCAGTAGTTTTCCGGGGGCGTCATACGAGCAGTACTTC. Translated: CASSFPGASYEQYF.

This clone was found once. The J gene is TRBJ2-7, the V gene TRBV27; possibly TRBD1 or TRBD2 for D (5 bases each). Trimming shortened V by 4 bases and J by 3 bases, and 7 bases separated the two germline ends. The CDR3 consists of 12 residues. Germline V gene data show CDR1 as MNHEY and CDR2 as SMNVEV (reference sequence). The CDR3 DNA sequence: TGTGCCAGCAGTTGGGGGAGCTACGAGCAGTACTTC. Amino acid sequence: CASSWGSYEQYF.

This chain joins TRBV7-3 and TRBJ2-1, with TRBD2 matching 8 bases. The CDR3 extends over 14 amino acids. The germline gives CDR1 SGHTA, CDR2 FQGTGA. V shed 5 bases, J shed 8 bases, and the junction held 8 bases outside the gene matches. CDR3 loop: CASSLSGTPHEQFF. The CDR3 DNA follows: TGTGCCAGCAGCCTTAGCGGGACCCCCCATGAGCAGTTCTTC.

This sequence joins TRBV6-5 and TRBJ1-3; D is unclear. The CDR3 is 13 residues long. Germline-derived CDR1 and CDR2 are MNHEY and SVGAGI. V was trimmed by 1 base and J by 4 bases, leaving 5 bases between them. CDR3 in DNA: TGTGCCAGCAGTTACTTGAGAGGAAACACCATATATTTT. It is translated as CASSYLRGNTIYF.

V is TRBV6-1 and J is TRBJ2-7; D unclear. Trimming took 2 bases from V and 4 from J, leaving 15 bases between them. Germline V gene lookup returns CDR1 MNHNS and CDR2 SASEGT. CDR3 length: 15 amino acids. CDR3 DNA sequence: TGTGCCAGCAGTGAAAGTGCTTCTTGGGGTTACGAGCAGTACTTC. Amino acids: CASSESASWGYEQYF.

This chain connects TRBV28 to TRBJ1-2; TRBD1 matches 7 bases. CDR1 and CDR2 from the germline V gene are MDHEN and SYDVKM. The junction had 5 bases not matched to a gene; V was cut back by 3 bases and J by 4 bases. The CDR3 length is 14 residues. The CDR3 DNA is TGTGCCAGCAGTTTGACGGCAGGGGGCTATGGCTACACCTTC. Translated: CASSLTAGGYGYTF.

The chain couples TRBV15 to TRBJ2-7; D may be TRBD1 (6 bases). Trimming removed 0 bases from V and 0 bases from J, with 12 bases in between. CDR1 is LNHNV, CDR2 YYDKDF, per germline (reference sequence). CDR3 length: 16 amino acids. The CDR3 protein is CATSRDADRISYEQYF. In DNA, the CDR3 is TGTGCCACCAGCAGAGATGCGGACAGAATCTCCTACGAGCAGTACTTC.

This clone appeared a few times. The chain uses TRBV7-9 and TRBJ1-1; D uncertain. The V gene's germline CDR1 is SEHNR and CDR2 FQNEAQ (reference sequence). The CDR3 covers 12 residues. Trimming took 8 bases from V and 1 from J, leaving 8 bases between them. The CDR3 DNA reads as TGTGCCAGCGGGCCGGGGAACACTGAAGCTTTCTTT. Translating gives CASGPGNTEAFF.

This clone was picked up a small number of times. The gene calls are TRBV19 and TRBJ1-1; weak D call: TRBD1 (6 bases). The germline CDR1 and CDR2 sequences are LNHDA and SQIVND (reference sequence). V gave up 7 bases and J gave up 5 bases, with 14 bases separating them. The CDR3 consists of 13 residues. The CDR3 DNA is TGTGCCAGTACCCCGAGGGGGGGGACTGAAGCTTTCTTT. Protein sequence: CASTPRGGTEAFF.

The chain carries TRBV5-8 and TRBJ2-1; possibly TRBD1 for D (5 bases). The V end was cut by 6 bases, the J end by 7 bases, with 17 bases between. Germline CDR1 SGHTS, CDR2 YDEGEE. The CDR3 has 14 residues. The CDR3 DNA is TGTGCCAGCAACCCGATTGGAGACAGTAATGAGCAGTTCTTC. It translates to CASNPIGDSNEQFF.

V usage is TRBV30 and J usage is TRBJ2-1; 12 positions agree with TRBD2. CDR1 is GTSNPN, CDR2 SVGIG, per germline (reference sequence). The CDR3 is 16 residues long. V trimming: 0 bases; J trimming: 4 bases; junction bases outside the gene matches: 4. CDR3 coding DNA: TGTGCCTGGAGTGTATGGACTAGCGGGACGTACAATGAGCAGTTCTTC. Its translation: CAWSVWTSGTYNEQFF.

This sequence joins TRBV5-1 and TRBJ2-1; TRBD1 might be the D (5 bases). Germline CDR1 and CDR2: SGHRS and YFSETQ. The V end was cut by 4 bases, the J end by 9 bases, with 14 bases between. The CDR3 sequence is 13 residues long. The CDR3 spells CASSRSQGGEQFF. The CDR3 DNA follows: TGCGCCAGCAGCAGGAGCCAGGGTGGTGAGCAGTTCTTC.